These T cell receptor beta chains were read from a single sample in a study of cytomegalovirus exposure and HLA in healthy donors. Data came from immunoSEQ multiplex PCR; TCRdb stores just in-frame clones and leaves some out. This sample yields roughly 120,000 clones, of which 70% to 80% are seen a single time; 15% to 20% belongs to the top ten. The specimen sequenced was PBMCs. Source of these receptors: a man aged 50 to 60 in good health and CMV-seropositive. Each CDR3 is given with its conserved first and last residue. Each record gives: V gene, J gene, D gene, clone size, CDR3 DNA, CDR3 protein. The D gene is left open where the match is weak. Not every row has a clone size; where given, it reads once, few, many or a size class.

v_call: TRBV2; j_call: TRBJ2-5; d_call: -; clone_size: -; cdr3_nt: TGTGCCAGCAGGGCGGGACAGAACCAAGAGACCCAGTACTTC; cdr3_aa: CASRAGQNQETQYF
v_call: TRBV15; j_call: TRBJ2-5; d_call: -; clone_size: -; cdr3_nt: TGTGCCACCAGCAGAGACCGAGCGGAAGAGACCCAGTACTTC; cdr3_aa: CATSRDRAEETQYF
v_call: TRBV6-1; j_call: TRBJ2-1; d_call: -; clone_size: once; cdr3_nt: TGTGCCAGCAGTCTAGAGTTGTATGAGCAGTTCTTC; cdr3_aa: CASSLELYEQFF
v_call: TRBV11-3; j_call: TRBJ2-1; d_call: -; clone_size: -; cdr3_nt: TGTGCCAGCAGCTTAGGGACGGGGATTTACAATGAGCAGTTCTTC; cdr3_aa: CASSLGTGIYNEQFF
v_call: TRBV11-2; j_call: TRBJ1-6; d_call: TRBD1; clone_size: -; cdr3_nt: TGTGCCAGCAGCCAATATCCGTCGGGACAGGGATATAATTCACCCCTCCACTTT; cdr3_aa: CASSQYPSGQGYNSPLHF
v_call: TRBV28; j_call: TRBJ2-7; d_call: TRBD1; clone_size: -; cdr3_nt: TGTGCCAGCAGCTCACCTCGGACAGGTTATAGGTACGAGCAGTACTTC; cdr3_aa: CASSSPRTGYRYEQYF
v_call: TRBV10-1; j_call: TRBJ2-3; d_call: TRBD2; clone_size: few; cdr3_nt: TGCGCCAGCAGTGGCGGGAGTGATAGCACAGATACGCAGTATTTT; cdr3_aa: CASSGGSDSTDTQYF
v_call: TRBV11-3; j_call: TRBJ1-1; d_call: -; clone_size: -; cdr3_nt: TGTGCCAGCAGCTTAGCGTGGGAGGGAAGCACTGAAGCTTTCTTT; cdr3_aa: CASSLAWEGSTEAFF
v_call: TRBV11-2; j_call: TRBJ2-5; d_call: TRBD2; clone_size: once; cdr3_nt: TGTGCCAGCAGCTTAGGTAGCGGGGGGCTCTCTAACCAAGAGACCCAGTACTTC; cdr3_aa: CASSLGSGGLSNQETQYF
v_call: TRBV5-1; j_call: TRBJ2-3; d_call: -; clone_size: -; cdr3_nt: TGCGCCAGCAGCCTGTTCACGGGGGGCCCTAGCACAGATACGCAGTATTTT; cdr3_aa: CASSLFTGGPSTDTQYF
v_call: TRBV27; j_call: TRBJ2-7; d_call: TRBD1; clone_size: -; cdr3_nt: TGTGCCAGCAGTCCTGTTGGCCAGGGGGCCTACGAGCAGTACTTC; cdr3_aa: CASSPVGQGAYEQYF
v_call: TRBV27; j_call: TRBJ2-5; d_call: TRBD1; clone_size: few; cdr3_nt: TGTGCCAGCAGTTTCGCCTCGGACAGGGTAAAGACCCAGTACTTC; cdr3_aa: CASSFASDRVKTQYF
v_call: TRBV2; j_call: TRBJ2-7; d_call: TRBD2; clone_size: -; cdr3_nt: TGTGCCAGCAGTTCCCTTAGCGGGGCGAGCTCCTACGAGCAGTACTTC; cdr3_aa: CASSSLSGASSYEQYF
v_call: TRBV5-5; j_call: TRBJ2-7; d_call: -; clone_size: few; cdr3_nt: TGTGCCAGCAGCTTAAGCAGGGTTATATACGAGCAGTACTTC; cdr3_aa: CASSLSRVIYEQYF
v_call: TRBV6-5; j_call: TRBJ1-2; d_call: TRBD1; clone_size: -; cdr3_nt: TGTGCCAGCAGTTTTCAGGGGGCGCACGGCTACACCTTC; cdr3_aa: CASSFQGAHGYTF
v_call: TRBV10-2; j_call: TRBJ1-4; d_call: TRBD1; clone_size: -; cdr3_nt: TGCGCCAGCAGTGACAGGGGGCGCCTCCCATCTAATGAAAAACTGTTTTTT; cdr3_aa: CASSDRGRLPSNEKLFF
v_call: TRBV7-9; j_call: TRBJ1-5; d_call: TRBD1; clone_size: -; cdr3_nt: TGTGCCAGCAGCTTCGGACAGGGCTTCTATAGCAATCAGCCCCAGCATTTT; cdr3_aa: CASSFGQGFYSNQPQHF
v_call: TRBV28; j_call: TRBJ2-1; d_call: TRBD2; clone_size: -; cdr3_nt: TGTGCCAGCAGTTTGGGGGAGCGGGATAGCGGTGAGCAGTTCTTC; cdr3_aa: CASSLGERDSGEQFF
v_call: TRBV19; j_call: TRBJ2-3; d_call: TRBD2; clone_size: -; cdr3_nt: TGTGCCAGTAGTAGGCCCATCGGGACTAGCTTTACCAGCACAGATACGCAGTATTTT; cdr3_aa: CASSRPIGTSFTSTDTQYF
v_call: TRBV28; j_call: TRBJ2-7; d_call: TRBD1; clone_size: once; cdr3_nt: TGTGCCAGCAGTTTCTCGGGACAGGGAGAGCAGTACTTC; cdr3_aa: CASSFSGQGEQYF
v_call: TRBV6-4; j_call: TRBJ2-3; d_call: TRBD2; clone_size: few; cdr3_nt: TGTGCCAGCAGCCCGACTAGCGGGGGCACAGATACGCAGTATTTT; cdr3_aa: CASSPTSGGTDTQYF
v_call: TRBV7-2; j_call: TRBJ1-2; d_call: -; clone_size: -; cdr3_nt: TGTGCCAGCAGCTCCCAGCGAGGCGTGACGGGTTATGGCTACACCTTC; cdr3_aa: CASSSQRGVTGYGYTF
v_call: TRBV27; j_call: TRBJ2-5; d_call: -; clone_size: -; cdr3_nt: TGTGCCAGCAGGCCCCATGGGACACTAAGAGGGCAAGAGACCCAGTACTTC; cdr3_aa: CASRPHGTLRGQETQYF
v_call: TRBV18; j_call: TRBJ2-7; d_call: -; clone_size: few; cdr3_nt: TGTGCCAGCTTACGACAGGAGCTCTCCTACGAGCAGTACTTC; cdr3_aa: CASLRQELSYEQYF
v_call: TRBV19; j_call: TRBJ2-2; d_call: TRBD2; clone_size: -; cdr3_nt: TGTGCCAGTCGTGGGGGGGGGAACACCGGGGAGCTGTTTTTT; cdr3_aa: CASRGGGNTGELFF
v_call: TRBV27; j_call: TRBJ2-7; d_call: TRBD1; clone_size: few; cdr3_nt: TGTGCCAGCAGCTACGGACAGGGATTATCCTACGAGCAGTACTTC; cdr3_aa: CASSYGQGLSYEQYF
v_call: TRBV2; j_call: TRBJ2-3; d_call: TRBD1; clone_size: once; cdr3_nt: TGTGCCAGCAGGGGGACAGGGGGCTTTTACACAGATACGCAGTATTTT; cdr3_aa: CASRGTGGFYTDTQYF
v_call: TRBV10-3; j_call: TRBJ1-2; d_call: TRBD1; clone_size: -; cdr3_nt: TGTGCCATCAGTGAGTTCCTACAGGGGGGCCTCTATGGCTACACCTTC; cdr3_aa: CAISEFLQGGLYGYTF
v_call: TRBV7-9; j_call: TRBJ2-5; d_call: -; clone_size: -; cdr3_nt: TGTGCCAGCAGCTCATTCAAAGGAGTACAAGAGACCCAGTACTTC; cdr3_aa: CASSSFKGVQETQYF
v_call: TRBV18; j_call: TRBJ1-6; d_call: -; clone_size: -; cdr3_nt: TGTGCCAGCTCACCGACTACTGGGGAAGACTCACCCCTCCACTTT; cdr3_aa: CASSPTTGEDSPLHF
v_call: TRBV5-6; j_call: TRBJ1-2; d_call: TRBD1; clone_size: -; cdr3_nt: TGTGCCAGCAGCTTGGGACAGGGCAGCTATGGCTACACCTTC; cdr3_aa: CASSLGQGSYGYTF
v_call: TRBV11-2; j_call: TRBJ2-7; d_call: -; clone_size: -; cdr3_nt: TGTGCCAGCAGCTTATGGCGGCAGTACGAGCAGTACTTC; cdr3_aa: CASSLWRQYEQYF
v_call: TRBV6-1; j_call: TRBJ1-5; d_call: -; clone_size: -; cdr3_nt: TGTGCCAGCACCACTCACCAGCCCCAGCATTTT; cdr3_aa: CASTTHQPQHF
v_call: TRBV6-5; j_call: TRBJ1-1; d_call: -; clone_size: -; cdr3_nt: TGTGCCAGCAGTTACCGGTGGACGGGGGGCACTGAAGCTTTCTTC; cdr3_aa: CASSYRWTGGTEAFF
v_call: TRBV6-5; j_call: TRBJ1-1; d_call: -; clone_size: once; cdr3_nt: TGTGCCAGCAGTTACGGGGAGAGACGAACTGAAGCTTTCTTT; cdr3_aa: CASSYGERRTEAFF
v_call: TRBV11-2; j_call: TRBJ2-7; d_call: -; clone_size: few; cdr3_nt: TGTGCCAGCAGCTTAGATCCTAACGAGCAGTACTTC; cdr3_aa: CASSLDPNEQYF
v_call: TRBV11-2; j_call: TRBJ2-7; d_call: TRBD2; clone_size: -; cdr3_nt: TGTGCCAGCAGCTTAGAGGGAGGGATTCCCTACGAGCAGTACTTC; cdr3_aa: CASSLEGGIPYEQYF
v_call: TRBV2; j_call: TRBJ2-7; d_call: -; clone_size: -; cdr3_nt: TGTGCCAGCAGCATACCACTTACCTACGAGCAGTACTTC; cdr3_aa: CASSIPLTYEQYF
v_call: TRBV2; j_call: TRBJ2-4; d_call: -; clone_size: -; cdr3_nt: TGTGCCAGCAGTGAAGCGGTGAACATTGCCAAAAACATTCAGTACTTC; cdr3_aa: CASSEAVNIAKNIQYF
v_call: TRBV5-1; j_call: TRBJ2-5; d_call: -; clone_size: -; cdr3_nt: TGCGCCAGCAGCTTGCAACAGACCCAAGAGACCCAGTACTTC; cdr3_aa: CASSLQQTQETQYF
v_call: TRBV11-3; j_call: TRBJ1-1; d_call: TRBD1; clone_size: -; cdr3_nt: TGTGCCAGCAGCGCCCGACAGGGACCTGAAGCTTTCTTT; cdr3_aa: CASSARQGPEAFF
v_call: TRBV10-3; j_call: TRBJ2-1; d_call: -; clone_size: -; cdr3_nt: TGTGCCATCAGTGAAGACGAGTCTAGTAAGCAGTTCTTC; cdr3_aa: CAISEDESSKQFF